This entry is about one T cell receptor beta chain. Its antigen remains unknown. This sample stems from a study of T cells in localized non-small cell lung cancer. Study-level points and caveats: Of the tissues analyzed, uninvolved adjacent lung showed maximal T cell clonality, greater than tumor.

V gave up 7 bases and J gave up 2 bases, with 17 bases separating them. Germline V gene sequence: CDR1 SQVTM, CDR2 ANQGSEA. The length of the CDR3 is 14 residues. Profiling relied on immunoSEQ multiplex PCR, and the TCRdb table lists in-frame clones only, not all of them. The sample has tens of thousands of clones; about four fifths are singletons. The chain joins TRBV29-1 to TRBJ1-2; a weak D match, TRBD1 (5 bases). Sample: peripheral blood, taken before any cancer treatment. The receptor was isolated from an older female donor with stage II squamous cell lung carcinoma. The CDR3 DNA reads TGCAGCGCTGCCGGGACGGCTTCAAACTATGGCTACACCTTC. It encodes CSAAGTASNYGYTF.